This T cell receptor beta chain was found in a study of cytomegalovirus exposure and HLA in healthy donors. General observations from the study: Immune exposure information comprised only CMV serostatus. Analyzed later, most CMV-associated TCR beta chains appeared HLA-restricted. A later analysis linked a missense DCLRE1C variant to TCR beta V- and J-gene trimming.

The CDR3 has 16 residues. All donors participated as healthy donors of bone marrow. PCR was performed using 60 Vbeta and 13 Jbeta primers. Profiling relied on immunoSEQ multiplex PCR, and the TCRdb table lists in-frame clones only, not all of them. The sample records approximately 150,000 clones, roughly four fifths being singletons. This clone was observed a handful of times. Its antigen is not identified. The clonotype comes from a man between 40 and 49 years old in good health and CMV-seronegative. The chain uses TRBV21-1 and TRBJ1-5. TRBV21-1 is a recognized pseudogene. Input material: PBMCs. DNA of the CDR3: TGTGCCAGCAGCAAAGGGGGAGGAGAAGGGAATCAGCCCCAGCATTTT. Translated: CASSKGGGEGNQPQHF.